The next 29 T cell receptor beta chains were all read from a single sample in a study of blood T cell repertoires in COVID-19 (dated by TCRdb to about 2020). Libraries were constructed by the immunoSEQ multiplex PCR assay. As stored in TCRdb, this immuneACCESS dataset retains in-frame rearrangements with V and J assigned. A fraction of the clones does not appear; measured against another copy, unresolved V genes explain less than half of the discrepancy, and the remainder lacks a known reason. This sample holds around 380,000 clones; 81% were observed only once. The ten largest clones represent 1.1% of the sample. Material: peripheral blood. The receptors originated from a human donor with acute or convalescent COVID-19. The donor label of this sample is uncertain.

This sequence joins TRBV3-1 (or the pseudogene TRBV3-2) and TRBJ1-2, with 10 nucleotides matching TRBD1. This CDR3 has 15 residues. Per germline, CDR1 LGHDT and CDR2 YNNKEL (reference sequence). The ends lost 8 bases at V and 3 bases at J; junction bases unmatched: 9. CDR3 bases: TGTGCCAGCGGGACAGGGGTATGGGAGGACTATGGCTACACCTTC. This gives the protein CASGTGVWEDYGYTF.

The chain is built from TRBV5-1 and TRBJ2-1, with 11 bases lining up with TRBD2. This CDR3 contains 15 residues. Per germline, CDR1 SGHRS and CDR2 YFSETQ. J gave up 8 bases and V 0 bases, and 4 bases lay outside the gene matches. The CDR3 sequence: CASSLGLAGTYEQFF. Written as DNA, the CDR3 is TGCGCCAGCAGCTTGGGACTAGCGGGAACATATGAGCAGTTCTTC.

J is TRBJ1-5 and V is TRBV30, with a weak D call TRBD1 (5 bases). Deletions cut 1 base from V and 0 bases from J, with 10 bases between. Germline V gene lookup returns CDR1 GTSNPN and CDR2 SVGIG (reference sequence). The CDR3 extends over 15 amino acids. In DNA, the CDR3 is TGTGCCTGGAGTGCAGGGTTTAATAGCAATCAGCCCCAGCATTTT. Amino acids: CAWSAGFNSNQPQHF.

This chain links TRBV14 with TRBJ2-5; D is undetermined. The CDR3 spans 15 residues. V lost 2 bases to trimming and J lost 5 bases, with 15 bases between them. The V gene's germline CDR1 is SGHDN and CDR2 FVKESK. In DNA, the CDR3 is TGTGCCAGCAGCCAATACCACGTTTCGGGTGAGACCCAGTACTTC. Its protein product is CASSQYHVSGETQYF.

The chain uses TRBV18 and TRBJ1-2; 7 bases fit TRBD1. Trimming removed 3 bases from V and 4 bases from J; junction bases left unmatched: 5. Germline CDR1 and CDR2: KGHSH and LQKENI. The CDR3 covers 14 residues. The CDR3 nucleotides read TGTGCCAGCTCACCGGGACAGACCCGCTATGGCTACACCTTC. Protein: CASSPGQTRYGYTF.

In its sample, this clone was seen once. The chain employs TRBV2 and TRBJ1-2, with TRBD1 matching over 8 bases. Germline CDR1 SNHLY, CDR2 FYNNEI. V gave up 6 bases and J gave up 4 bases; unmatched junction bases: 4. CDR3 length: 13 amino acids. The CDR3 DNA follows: TGTGCCAGCAGAGGACAGGGTAGCTATGGCTACACCTTC. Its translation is CASRGQGSYGYTF.

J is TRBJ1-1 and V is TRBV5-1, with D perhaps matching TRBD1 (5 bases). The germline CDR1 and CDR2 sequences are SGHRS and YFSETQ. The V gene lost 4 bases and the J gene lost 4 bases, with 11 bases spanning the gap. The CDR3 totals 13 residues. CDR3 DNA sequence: TGCGCCAGCAGCCTGAGTCAGGGCACTGAAGCTTTCTTT. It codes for CASSLSQGTEAFF. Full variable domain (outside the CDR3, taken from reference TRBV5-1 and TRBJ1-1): KAGVTQTPRYLIKTRGQQVTLSCSPISGHRSVSWYQQTPGQGLQFLFEYFSETQRNKGNFPGRFSGRQFSNSRSEMNVSTLELGDSALYLCASSLSQGTEAFFGQGTRLTVV.

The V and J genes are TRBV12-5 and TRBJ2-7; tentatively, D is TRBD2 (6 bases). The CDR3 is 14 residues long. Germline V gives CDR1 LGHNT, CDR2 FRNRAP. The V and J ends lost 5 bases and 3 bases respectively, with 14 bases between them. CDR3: CASGRESGLYEQYF. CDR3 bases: TGTGCTAGTGGTCGAGAAAGCGGGCTCTACGAGCAGTACTTC.

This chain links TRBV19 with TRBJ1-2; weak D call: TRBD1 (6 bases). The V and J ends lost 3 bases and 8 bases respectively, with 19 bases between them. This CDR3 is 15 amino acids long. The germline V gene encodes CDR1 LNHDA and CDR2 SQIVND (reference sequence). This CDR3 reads CASSILQGISYGYTF. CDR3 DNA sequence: TGTGCCAGTAGTATCTTACAGGGAATATCCTACGGCTACACCTTC.

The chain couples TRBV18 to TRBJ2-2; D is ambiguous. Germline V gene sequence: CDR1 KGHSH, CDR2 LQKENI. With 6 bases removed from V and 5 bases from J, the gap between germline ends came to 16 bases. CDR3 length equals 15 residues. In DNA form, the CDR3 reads TGTGCCAGCTCCCGTACTATTACGGAAACCGGGGAGCTGTTTTTT. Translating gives CASSRTITETGELFF.

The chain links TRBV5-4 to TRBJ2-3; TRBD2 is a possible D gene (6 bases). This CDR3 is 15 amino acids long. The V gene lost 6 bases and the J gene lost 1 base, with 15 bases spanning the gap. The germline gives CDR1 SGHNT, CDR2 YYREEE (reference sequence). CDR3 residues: CASMKTGVGTDTQYF. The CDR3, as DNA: TGTGCCAGCATGAAGACGGGGGTAGGCACAGATACGCAGTATTTT. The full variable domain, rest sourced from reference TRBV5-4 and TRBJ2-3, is ETGVTQSPTHLIKTRGQQVTLRCSSQSGHNTVSWYQQALGQGPQFIFQYYREEENGRGNFPPRFSGLQFPNYSSELNVNALELDDSALYLCASMKTGVGTDTQYFGPGTRLTVL.

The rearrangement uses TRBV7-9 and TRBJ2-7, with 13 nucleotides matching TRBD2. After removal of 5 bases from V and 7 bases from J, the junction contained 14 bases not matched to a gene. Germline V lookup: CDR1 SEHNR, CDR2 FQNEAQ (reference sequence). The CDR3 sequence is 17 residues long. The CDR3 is CASSVPGTSGVDIEQYF. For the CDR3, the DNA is TGTGCCAGCAGCGTGCCCGGGACTAGCGGGGTAGACATAGAGCAGTACTTC.

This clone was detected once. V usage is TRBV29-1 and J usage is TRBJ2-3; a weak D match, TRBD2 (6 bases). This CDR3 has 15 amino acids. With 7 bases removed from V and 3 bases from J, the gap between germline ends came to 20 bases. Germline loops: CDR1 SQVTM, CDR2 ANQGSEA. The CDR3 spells CSALVLGGRTDTQYF. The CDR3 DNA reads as TGCAGCGCCCTCGTACTAGGAGGGAGGACAGATACGCAGTATTTT.

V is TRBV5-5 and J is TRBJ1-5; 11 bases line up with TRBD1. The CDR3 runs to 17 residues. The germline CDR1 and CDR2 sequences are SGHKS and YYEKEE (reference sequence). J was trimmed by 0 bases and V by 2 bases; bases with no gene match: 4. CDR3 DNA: TGTGCCAGCAGCTTAGGACAGGGGGCGTCTAGCAATCAGCCCCAGCATTTT. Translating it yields CASSLGQGASSNQPQHF.

CDR3 protein: CATSGQGYNEQFF. CDR3 nucleotide sequence: TGTGCCACCTCGGGACAGGGCTACAATGAGCAGTTCTTC. The V gene is TRBV27, the J gene TRBJ2-1; 9 nucleotides agree with TRBD1. CDR1 is MNHEY, CDR2 SMNVEV, per germline (reference sequence). V gave up 10 bases and J gave up 3 bases; unmatched junction bases: 4. The CDR3 loop spans 13 amino acids.

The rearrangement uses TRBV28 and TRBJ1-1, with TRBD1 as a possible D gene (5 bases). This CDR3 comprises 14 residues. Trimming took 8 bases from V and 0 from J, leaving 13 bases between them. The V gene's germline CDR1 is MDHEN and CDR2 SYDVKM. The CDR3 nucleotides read TGTGCCAGCGGCCGGGGGGACTTGAACACTGAAGCTTTCTTT. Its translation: CASGRGDLNTEAFF.

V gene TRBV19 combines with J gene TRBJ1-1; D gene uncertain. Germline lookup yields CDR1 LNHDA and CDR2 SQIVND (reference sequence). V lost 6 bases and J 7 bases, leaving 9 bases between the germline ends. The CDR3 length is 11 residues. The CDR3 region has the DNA TGTGCCAGTAGCCTCGGACTTGAAGCTTTCTTT. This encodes CASSLGLEAFF.

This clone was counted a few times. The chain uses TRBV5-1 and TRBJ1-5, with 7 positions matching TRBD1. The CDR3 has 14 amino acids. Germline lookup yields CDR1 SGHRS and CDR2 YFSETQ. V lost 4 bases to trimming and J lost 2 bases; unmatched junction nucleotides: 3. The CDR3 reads CASSTGTGNQPQHF. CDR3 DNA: TGCGCCAGCAGCACCGGGACAGGCAATCAGCCCCAGCATTTT.

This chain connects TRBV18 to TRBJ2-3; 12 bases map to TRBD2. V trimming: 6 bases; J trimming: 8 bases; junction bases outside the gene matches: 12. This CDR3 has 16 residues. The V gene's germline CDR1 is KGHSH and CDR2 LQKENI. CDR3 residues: CASSTYGLAGSITQYF. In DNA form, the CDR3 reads TGTGCCAGCTCGACTTATGGACTAGCGGGATCCATTACGCAGTATTTT.

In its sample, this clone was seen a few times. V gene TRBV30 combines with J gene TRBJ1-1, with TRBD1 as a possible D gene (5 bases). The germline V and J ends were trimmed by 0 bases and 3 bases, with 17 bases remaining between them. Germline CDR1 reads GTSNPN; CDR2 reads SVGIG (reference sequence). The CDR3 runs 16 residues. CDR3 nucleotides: TGTGCCTGGAGTGTAGGTGGGGCGTTCCACGACACTGAAGCTTTCTTT. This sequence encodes CAWSVGGAFHDTEAFF.

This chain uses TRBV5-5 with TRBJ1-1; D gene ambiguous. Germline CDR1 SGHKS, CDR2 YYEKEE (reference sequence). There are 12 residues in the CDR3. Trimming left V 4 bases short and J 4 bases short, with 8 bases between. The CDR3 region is CASSTRFTEAFF. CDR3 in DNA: TGTGCCAGCAGCACCCGGTTCACTGAAGCTTTCTTT.

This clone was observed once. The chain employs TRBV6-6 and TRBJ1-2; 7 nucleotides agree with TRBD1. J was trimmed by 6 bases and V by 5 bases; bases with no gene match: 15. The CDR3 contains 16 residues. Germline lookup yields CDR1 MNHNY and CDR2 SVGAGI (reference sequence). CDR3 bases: TGTGCCAGCAGTACCGCTACCGGGACAGTTGGCCATGGCTACACCTTC. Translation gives CASSTATGTVGHGYTF.

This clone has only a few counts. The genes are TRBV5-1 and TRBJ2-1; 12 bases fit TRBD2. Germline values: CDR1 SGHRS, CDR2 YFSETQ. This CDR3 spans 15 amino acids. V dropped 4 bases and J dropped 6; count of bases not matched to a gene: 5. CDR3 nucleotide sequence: TGCGCCAGCAGCCTAGCGGGAGGGGCTCGCAATGAGCAGTTCTTC. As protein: CASSLAGGARNEQFF.

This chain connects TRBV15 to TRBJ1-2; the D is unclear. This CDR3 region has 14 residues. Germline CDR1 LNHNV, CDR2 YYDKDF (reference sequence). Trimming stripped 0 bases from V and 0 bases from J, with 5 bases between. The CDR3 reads CATSRDRTNYGYTF. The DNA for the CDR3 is TGTGCCACCAGCAGAGACAGGACTAACTATGGCTACACCTTC. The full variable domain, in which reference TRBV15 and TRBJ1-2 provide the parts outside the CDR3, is DAMVIQNPRYQVTQFGKPVTLSCSQTLNHNVMYWYQQKSSQAPKLLFHYYDKDFNNEADTPDNFQSRRPNTSFCFLDIRSPGLGDTAMYLCATSRDRTNYGYTFGSGTRLTVV.

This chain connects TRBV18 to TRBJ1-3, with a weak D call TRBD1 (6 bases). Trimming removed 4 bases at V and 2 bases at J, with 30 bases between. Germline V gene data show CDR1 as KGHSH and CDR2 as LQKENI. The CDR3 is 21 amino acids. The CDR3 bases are TGTGCCAGCTCACTACGAAGCGCCTTTACAGGGTCCGGGACCGCTGGAAACACCATATATTTT. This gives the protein CASSLRSAFTGSGTAGNTIYF. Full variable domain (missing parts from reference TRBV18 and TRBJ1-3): NAGVMQNPRHLVRRRGQEARLRCSPMKGHSHVYWYRQLPEEGLKFMVYLQKENIIDESGMPKERFSAEFPKEGPSILRIQQVVRGDSAAYFCASSLRSAFTGSGTAGNTIYFGEGSWLTVV.

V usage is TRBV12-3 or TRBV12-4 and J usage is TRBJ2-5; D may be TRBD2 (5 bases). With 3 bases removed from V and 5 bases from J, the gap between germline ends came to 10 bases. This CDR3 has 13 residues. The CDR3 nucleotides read TGTGCCAGCAGTTTTGAGAGGGAGGAGACCCAGTACTTC. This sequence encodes CASSFEREETQYF.

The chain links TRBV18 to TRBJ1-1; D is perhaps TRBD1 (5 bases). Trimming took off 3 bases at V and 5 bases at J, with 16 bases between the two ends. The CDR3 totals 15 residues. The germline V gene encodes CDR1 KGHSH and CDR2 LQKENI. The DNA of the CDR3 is TGTGCCAGCTCACCCCTCGGGGGTGGTATAACTGAAGCTTTCTTT. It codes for CASSPLGGGITEAFF.

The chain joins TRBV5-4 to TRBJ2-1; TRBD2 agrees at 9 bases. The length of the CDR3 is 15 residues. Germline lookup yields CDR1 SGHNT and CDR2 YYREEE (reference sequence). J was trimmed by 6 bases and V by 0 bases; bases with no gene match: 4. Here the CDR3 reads CASSLGLAVINEQFF. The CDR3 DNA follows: TGTGCCAGCAGCTTGGGACTAGCGGTGATCAATGAGCAGTTCTTC.

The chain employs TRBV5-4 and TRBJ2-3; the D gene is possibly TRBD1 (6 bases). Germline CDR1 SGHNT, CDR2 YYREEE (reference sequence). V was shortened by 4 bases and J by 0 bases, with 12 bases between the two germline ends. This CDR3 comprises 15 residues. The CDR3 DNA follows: TGTGCCAGCAGCAAGACACAGGGTAGCACAGATACGCAGTATTTT. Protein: CASSKTQGSTDTQYF.